This T cell receptor (beta chain) stems from a study of shared clonotypes between healthy human individuals. The germline V gene encodes CDR1 MDHEN and CDR2 SYDVKM. V lost 2 bases to trimming and J lost 4 bases, with 17 bases between them. CDR3 size: 16 residues. Here immunoSEQ multiplex PCR was the method, and the copy in TCRdb shows in-frame clones only, minus some. The sample yields roughly 1,600,000 clones, about 98.5% seen once. This chain connects TRBV28 to TRBJ1-2; D is ambiguous. The sequenced material came from naive CD4+ T cells sorted from blood. Specified subset: CD45RA+ positively selected. The TCR sequence derives from a man aged 25 to 40 in good health. Here the CDR3 DNA reads TGTGCCAGCAGTTTAGGGCTACCCTATCCTTCCTATGGCTACACCTTC. Protein sequence: CASSLGLPYPSYGYTF.